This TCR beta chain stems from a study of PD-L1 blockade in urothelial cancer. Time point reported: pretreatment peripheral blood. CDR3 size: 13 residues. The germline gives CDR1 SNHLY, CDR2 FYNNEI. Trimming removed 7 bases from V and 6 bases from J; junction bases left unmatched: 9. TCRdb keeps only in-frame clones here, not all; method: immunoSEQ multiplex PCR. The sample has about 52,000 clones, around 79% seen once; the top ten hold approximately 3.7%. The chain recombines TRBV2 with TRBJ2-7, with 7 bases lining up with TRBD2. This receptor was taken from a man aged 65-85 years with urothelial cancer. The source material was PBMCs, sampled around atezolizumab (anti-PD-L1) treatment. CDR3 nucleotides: TGTGCCAGCACCCGTTCCGAGCGGGGCGAGCAGTACTTC. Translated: CASTRSERGEQYF.